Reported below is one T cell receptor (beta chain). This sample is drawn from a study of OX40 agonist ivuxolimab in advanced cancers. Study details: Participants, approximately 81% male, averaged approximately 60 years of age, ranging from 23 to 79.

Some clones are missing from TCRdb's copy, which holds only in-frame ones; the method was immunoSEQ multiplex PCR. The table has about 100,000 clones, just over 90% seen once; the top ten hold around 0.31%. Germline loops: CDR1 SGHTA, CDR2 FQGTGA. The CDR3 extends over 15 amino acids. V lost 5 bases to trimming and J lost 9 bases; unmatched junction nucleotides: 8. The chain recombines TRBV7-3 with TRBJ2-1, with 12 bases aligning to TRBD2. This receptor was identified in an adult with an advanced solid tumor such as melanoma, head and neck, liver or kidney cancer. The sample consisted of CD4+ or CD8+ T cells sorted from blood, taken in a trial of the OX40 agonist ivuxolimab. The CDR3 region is CASSVGLAGGREQFF. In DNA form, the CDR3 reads TGTGCCAGCAGCGTGGGGCTAGCGGGAGGGCGTGAGCAGTTCTTC.